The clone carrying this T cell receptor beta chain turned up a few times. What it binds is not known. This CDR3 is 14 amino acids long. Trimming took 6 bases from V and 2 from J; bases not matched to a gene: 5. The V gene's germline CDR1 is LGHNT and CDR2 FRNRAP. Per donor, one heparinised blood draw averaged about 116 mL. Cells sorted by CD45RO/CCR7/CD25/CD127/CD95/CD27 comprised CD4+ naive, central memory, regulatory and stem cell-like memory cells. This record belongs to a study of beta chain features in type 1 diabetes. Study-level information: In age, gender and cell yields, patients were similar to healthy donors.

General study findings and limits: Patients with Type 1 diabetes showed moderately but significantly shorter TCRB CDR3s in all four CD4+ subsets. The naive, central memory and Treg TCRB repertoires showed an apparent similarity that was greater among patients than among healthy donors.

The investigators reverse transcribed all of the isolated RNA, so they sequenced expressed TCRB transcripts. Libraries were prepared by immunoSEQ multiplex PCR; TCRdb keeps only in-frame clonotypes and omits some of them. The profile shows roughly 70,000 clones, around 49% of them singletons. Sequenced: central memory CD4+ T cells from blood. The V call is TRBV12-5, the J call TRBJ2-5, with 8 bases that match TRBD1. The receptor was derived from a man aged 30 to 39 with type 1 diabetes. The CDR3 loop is CASGPGQGQETQYF. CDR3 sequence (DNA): TGTGCTAGTGGCCCCGGACAGGGACAAGAGACCCAGTACTTC.